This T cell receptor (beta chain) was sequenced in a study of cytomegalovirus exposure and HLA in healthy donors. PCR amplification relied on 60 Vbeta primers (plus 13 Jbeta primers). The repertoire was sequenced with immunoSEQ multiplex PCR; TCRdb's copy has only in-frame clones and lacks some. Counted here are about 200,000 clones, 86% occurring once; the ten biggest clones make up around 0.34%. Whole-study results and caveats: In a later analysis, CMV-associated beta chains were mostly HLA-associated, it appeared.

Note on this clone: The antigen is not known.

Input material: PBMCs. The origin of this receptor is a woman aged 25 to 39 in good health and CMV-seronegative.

Here the CDR3 reads CASSRLAGGQETQYF. The CDR3 bases are TGTGCCAGCAGCCGACTAGCGGGGGGACAAGAGACCCAGTACTTC. The rearrangement joins TRBV7-9 to TRBJ2-5, with 13 bases identical to TRBD2. The trim removed 5 bases at V and 2 bases at J, leaving 2 bases unmatched. The CDR3 extends over 15 amino acids. Germline CDR1 reads SEHNR; CDR2 reads FQNEAQ (reference sequence).